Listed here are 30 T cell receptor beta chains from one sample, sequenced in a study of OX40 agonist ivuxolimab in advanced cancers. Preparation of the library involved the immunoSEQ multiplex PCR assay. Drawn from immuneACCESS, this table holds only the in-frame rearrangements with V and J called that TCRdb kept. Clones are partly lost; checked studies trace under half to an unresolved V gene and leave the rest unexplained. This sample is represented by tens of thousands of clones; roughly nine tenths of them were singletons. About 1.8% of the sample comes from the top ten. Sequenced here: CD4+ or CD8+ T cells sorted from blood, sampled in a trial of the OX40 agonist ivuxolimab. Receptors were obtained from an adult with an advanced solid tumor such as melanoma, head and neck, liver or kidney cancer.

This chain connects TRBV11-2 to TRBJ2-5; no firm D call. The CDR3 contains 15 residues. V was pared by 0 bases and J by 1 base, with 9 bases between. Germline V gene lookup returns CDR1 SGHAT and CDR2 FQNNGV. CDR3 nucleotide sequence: TGTGCCAGCAGCTTAGAGGGGATACTCCAAGAGACCCAGTACTTC. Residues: CASSLEGILQETQYF. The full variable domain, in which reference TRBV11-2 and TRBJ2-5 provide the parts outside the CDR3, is EAGVAQSPRYKIIEKRQSVAFWCNPISGHATLYWYQQILGQGPKLLIQFQNNGVVDDSQLPKDRFSAERLKGVDSTLKIQPAKLEDSAVYLCASSLEGILQETQYFGPGTRLLVL.

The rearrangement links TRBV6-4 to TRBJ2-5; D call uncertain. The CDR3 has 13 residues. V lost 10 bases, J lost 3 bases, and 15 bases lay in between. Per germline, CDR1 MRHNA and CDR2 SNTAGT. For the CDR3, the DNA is TGTGCCACTTCGACTGGGCCAGAAGAGACCCAGTACTTC. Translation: CATSTGPEETQYF.

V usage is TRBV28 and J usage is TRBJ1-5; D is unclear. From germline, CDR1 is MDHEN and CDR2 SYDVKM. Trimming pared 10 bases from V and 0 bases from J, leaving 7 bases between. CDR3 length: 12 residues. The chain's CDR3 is CATRGSNQPQHF. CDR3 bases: TGTGCCACCAGAGGTAGCAATCAGCCCCAGCATTTT.

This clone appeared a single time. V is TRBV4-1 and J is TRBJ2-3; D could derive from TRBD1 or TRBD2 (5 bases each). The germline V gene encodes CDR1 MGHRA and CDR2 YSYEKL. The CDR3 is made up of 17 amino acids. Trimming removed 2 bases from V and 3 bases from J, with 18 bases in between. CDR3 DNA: TGCGCCAGCAGCCAATCAAACGGGGACGTCGATACAGATACGCAGTATTTT. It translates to CASSQSNGDVDTDTQYF.

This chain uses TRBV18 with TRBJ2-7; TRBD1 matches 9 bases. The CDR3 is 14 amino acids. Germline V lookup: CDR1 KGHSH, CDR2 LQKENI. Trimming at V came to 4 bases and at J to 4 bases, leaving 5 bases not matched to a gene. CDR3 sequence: CASSQGQGLYEQYF. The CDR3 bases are TGTGCCAGCTCACAGGGACAGGGCTTGTACGAGCAGTACTTC.

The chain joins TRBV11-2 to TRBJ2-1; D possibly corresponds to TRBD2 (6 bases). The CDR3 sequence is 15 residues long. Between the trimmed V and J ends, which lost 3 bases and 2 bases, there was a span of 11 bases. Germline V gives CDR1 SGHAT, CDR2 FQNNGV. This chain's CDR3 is CASSFRETAYNEQFF. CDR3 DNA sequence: TGTGCCAGCAGCTTCCGGGAGACGGCCTACAATGAGCAGTTCTTC.

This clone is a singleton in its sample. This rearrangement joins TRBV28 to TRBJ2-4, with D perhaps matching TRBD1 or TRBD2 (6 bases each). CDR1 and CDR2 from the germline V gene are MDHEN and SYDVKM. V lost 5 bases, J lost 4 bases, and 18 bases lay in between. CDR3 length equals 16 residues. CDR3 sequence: CASSPGLGGAKNIQYF. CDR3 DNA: TGTGCCAGCAGTCCGGGACTCGGGGGCGCAAAAAACATTCAGTACTTC.

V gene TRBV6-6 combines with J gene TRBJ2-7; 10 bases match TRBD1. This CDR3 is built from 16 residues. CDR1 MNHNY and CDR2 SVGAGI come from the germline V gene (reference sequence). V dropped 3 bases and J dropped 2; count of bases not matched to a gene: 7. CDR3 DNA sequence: TGTGCCAGCAGTTATGGGATGACAGGGGGCCCCTACGAGCAGTACTTC. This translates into CASSYGMTGGPYEQYF.

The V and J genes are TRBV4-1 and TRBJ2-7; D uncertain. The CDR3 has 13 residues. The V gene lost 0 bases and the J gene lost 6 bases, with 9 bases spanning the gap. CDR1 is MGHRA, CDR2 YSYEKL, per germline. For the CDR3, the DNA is TGCGCCAGCAGCCAAGACCGTGCAGGCGAGCAGTACTTC. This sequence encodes CASSQDRAGEQYF.

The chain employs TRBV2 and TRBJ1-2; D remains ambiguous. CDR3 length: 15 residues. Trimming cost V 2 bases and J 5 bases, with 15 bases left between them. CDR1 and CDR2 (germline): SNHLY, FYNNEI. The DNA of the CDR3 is TGTGCCAGCAGTGAATTTTCGGGTCGAGAATATGGCTACACCTTC. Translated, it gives CASSEFSGREYGYTF.

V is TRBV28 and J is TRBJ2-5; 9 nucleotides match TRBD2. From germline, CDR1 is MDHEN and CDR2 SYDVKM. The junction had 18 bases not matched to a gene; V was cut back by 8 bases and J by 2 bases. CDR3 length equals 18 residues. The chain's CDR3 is CASPKFYSEREEQETQYF. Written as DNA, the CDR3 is TGTGCCAGCCCTAAATTCTACTCGGAGCGGGAGGAACAAGAGACCCAGTACTTC.

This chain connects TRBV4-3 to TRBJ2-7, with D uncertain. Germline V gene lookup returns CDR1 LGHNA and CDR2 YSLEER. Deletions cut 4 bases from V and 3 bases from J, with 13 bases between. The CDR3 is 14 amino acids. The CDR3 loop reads CASSLHAYNYEQYF. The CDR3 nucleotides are TGCGCCAGCAGCCTCCACGCGTATAACTACGAGCAGTACTTC.

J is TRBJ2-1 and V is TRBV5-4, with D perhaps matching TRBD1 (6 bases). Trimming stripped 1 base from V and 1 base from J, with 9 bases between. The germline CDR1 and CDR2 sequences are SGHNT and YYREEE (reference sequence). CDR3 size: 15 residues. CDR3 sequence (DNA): TGTGCCAGCAGCTTGATGCAGGGGTCCTACAATGAGCAGTTCTTC. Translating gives CASSLMQGSYNEQFF.

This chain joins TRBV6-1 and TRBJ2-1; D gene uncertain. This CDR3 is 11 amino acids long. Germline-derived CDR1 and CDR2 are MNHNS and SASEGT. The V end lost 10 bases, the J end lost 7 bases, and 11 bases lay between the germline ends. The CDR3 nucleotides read TGTGCCACCGTGAATAGGAATGAGCAGTTCTTC. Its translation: CATVNRNEQFF.

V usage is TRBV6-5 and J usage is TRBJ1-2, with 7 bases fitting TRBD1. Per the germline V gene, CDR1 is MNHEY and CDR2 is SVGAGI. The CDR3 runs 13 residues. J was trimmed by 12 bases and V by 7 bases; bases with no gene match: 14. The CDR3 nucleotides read TGTGCCAGCAACCCCCGGGAGGGGGCCCCACACACCTTC. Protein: CASNPREGAPHTF.

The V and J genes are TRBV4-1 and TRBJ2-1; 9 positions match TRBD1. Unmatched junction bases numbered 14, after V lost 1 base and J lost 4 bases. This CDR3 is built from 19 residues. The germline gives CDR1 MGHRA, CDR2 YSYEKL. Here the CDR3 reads CASSQGVLRRQGVYNEQFF. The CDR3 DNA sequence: TGCGCCAGCAGCCAAGGGGTATTACGGCGACAGGGGGTTTACAATGAGCAGTTCTTC.

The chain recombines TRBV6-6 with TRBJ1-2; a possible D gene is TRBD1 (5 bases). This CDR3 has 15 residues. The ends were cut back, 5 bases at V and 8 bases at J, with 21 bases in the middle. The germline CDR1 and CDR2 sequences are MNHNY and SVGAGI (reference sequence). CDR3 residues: CASSPLRDSRDGYTF. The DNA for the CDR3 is TGTGCCAGCAGTCCCCTCCGGGACTCAAGGGACGGCTACACCTTC.

The CDR3 DNA reads as TGTGCCAGCAGCTCACTAGCGGGAGCTGAGCAGTTCTTC. Translating gives CASSSLAGAEQFF. The chain has TRBV7-9 and TRBJ2-1; 11 bases map to TRBD2. This CDR3 spans 13 amino acids. Germline V gene data show CDR1 as SEHNR and CDR2 as FQNEAQ (reference sequence). V shed 4 bases, J shed 9 bases, and the junction held 2 bases outside the gene matches.

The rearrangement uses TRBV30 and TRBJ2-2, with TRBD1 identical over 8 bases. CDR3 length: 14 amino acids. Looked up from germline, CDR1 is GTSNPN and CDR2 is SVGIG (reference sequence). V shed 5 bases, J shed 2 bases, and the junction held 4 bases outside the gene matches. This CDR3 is CAWGTGVNTGELFF. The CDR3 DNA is TGTGCCTGGGGGACAGGCGTAAACACCGGGGAGCTGTTTTTT. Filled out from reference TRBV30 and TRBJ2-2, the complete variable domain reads SQTIHQWPATLVQPVGSPLSLECTVEGTSNPNLYWYRQAAGRGLQLLFYSVGIGQISSEVPQNLSASRPQDRQFILSSKKLLLSDSGFYLCAWGTGVNTGELFFGEGSRLTVL.

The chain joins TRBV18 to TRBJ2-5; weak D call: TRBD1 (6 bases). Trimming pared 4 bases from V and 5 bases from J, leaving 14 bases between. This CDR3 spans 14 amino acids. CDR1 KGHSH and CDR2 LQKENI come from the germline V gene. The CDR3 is CASSRSEGDETQYF. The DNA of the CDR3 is TGTGCCAGCTCACGGTCAGAGGGGGACGAGACCCAGTACTTC.

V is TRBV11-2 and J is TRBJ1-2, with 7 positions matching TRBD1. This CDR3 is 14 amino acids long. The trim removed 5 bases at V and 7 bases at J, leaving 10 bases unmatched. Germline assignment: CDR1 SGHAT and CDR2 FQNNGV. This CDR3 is CASSPDRDRRGYTF. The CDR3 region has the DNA TGTGCCAGCAGCCCAGACAGGGACCGACGTGGCTACACCTTC. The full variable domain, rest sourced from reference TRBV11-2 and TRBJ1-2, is EAGVAQSPRYKIIEKRQSVAFWCNPISGHATLYWYQQILGQGPKLLIQFQNNGVVDDSQLPKDRFSAERLKGVDSTLKIQPAKLEDSAVYLCASSPDRDRRGYTFGSGTRLTVV.

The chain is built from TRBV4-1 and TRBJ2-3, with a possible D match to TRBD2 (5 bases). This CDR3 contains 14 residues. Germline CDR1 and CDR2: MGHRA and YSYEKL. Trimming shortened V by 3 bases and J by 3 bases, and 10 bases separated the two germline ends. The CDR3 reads CASSQADSTDTQYF. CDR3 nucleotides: TGCGCCAGCAGCCAGGCGGACTCTACAGATACGCAGTATTTT.

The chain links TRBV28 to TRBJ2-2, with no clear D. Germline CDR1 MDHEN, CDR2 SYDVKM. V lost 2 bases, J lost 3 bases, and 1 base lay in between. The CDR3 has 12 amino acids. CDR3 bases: TGTGCCAGCAGTTTAGACACCGGGGAGCTGTTTTTT. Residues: CASSLDTGELFF.

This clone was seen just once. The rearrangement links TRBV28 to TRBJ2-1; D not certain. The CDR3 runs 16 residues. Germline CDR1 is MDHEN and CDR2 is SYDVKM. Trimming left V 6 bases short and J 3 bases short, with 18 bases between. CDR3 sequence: CASRKSRAAFYNEQFF. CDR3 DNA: TGTGCCAGCAGAAAAAGTCGGGCAGCGTTCTACAATGAGCAGTTCTTC.

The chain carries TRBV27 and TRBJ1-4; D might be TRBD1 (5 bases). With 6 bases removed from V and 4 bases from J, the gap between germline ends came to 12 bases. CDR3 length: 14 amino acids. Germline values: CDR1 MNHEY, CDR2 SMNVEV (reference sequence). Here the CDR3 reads CASSAGRDNEKLFF. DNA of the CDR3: TGTGCCAGCAGCGCAGGGCGGGATAATGAAAAACTGTTTTTT.

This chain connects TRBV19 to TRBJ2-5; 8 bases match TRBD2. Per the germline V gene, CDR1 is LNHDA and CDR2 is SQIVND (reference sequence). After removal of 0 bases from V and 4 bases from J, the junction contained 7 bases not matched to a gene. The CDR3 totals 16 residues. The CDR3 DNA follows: TGTGCCAGTAGTATAGATCTGAACGGGGGGGGAGAGACCCAGTACTTC. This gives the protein CASSIDLNGGGETQYF. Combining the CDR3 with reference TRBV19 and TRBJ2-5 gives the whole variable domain DGGITQSPKYLFRKEGQNVTLSCEQNLNHDAMYWYRQDPGQGLRLIYYSQIVNDFQKGDIAEGYSVSREKKESFPLTVTSAQKNPTAFYLCASSIDLNGGGETQYFGPGTRLLVL.

CDR3 bases: TGCGCCAGCAGCCCACCGCGGGGCTATACCGGGGAGCTGTTTTTT. This sequence encodes CASSPPRGYTGELFF. This chain links TRBV4-1 with TRBJ2-2, with a tentative D call TRBD2 (6 bases). Trimming shortened V by 4 bases and J by 5 bases, and 14 bases separated the two germline ends. Germline CDR1 MGHRA, CDR2 YSYEKL. CDR3 length equals 15 residues.

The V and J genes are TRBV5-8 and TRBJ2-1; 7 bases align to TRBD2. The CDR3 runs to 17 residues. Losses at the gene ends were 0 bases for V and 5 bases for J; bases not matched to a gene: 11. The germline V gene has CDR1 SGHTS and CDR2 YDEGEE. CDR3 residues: CASSLDGASGENNEQFF. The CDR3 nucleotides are TGTGCCAGCAGCTTGGATGGGGCTAGCGGAGAGAACAATGAGCAGTTCTTC.

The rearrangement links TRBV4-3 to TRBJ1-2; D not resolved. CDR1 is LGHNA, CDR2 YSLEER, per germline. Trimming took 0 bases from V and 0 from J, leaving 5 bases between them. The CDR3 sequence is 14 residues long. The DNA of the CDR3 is TGCGCCAGCAGCCAAGAGCGAGCTAACTATGGCTACACCTTC. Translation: CASSQERANYGYTF.

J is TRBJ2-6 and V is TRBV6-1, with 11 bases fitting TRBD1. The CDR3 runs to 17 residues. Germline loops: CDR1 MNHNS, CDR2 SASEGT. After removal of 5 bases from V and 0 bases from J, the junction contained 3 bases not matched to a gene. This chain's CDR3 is CASSKGTGGSGANVLTF. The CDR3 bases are TGTGCCAGCAGTAAAGGGACAGGGGGCTCTGGGGCCAACGTCCTGACTTTC.